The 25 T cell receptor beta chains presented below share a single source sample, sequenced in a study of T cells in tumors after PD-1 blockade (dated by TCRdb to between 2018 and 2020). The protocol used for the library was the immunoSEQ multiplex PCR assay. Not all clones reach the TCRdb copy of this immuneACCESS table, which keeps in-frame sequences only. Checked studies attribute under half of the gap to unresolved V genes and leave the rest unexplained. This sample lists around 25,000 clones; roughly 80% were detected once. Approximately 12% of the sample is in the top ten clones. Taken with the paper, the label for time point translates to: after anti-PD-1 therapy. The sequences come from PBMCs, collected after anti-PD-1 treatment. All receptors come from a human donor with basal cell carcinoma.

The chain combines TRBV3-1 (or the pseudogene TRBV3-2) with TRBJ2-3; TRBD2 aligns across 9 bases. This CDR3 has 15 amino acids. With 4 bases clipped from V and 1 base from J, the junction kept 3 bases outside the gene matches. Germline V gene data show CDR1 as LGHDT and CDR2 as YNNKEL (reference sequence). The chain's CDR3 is CASSLRTSGTDTQYF. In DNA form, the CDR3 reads TGTGCCAGCAGCCTACGGACTAGCGGCACAGATACGCAGTATTTT.

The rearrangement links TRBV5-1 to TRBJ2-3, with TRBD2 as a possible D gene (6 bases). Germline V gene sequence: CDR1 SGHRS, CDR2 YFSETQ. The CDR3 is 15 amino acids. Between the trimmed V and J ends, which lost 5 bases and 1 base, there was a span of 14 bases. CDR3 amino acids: CASSPAWGGTDTQYF. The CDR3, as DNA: TGCGCCAGCAGTCCGGCCTGGGGGGGCACAGATACGCAGTATTTT.

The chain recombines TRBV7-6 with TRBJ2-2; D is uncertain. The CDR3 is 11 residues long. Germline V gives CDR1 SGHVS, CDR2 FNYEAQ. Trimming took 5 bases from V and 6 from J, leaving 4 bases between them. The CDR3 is CASSPAGELFF. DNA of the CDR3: TGTGCCAGCAGCCCCGCCGGGGAGCTGTTTTTT.

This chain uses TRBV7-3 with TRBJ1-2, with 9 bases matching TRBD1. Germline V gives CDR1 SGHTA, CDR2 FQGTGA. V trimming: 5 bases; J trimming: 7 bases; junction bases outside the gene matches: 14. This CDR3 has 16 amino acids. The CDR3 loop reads CASSPNREPGQGGYTF. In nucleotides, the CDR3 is TGTGCCAGCAGCCCCAACCGGGAACCGGGACAGGGTGGCTACACCTTC.

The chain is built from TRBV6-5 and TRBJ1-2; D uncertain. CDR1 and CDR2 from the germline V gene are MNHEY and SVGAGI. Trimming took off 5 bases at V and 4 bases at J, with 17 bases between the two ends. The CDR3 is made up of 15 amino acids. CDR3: CASSSAFIAAYGYTF. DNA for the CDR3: TGTGCCAGCAGTAGTGCATTCATCGCGGCCTATGGCTACACCTTC.

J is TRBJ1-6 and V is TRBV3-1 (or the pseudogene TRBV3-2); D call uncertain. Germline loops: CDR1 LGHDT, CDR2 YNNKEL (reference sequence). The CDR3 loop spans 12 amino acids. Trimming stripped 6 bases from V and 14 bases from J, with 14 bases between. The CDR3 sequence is CASSPNEGSLHF. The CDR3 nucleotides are TGTGCCAGCAGTCCTAATGAAGGGTCCCTCCACTTT.

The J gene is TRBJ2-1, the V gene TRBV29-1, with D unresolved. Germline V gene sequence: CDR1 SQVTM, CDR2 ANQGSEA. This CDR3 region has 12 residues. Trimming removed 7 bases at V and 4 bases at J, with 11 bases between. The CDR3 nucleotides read TGCAGCGCTAACTCGGAGTACAATGAGCAGTTCTTC. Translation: CSANSEYNEQFF.

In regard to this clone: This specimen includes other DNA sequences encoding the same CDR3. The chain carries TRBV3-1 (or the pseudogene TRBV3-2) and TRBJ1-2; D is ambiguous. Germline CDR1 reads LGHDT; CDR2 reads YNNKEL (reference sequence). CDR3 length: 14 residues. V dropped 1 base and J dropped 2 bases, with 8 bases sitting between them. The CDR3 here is CASSQGSLNYGYTF. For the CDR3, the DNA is TGTGCCAGCAGCCAAGGGTCCTTAAACTATGGCTACACCTTC.

The CDR3 DNA sequence: TGTGCCAGCACCATACAGGAGAACTATGGCTACACCTTC. It is translated as CASTIQENYGYTF. V and J are TRBV6-6 and TRBJ1-2, with D perhaps matching TRBD1 (5 bases). Between the trimmed V and J ends, which lost 7 bases and 2 bases, there was a span of 11 bases. The CDR3 loop spans 13 amino acids. The germline V gene encodes CDR1 MNHNY and CDR2 SVGAGI (reference sequence).

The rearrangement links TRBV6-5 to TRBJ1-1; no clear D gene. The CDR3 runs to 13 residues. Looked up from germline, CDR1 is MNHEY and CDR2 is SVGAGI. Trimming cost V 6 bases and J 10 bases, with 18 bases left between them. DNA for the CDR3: TGTGCCAGCAGGAGTCGATATCTAGAGTCAGCTTTCTTT. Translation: CASRSRYLESAFF.

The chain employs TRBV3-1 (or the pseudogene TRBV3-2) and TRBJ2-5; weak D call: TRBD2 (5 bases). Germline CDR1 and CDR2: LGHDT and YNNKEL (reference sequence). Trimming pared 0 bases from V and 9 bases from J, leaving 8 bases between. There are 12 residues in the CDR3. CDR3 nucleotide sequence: TGTGCCAGCAGCCAAGAGAGGGCTTCCCAGTACTTC. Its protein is CASSQERASQYF.

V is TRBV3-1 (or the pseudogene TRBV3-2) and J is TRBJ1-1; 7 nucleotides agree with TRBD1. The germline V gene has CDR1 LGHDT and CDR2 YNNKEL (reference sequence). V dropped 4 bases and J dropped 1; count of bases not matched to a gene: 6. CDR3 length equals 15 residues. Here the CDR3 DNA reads TGTGCCAGCAGCCGAGGACAGGTCCCGAACACTGAAGCTTTCTTT. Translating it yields CASSRGQVPNTEAFF.

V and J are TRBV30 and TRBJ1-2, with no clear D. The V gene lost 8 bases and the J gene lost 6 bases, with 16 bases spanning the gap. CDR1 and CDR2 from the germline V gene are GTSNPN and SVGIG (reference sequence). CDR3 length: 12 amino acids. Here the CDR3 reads CAASLLGHGYTF. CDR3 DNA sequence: TGTGCCGCTTCCCTGCTTGGGCATGGCTACACCTTC.

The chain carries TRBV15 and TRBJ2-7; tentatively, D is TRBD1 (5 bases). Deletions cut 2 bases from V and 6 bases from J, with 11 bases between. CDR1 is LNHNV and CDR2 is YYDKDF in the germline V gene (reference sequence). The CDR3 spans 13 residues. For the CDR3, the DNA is TGTGCCACCAGCAGATCCAGTAGGGGCGAGCAGTACTTC. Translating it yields CATSRSSRGEQYF.

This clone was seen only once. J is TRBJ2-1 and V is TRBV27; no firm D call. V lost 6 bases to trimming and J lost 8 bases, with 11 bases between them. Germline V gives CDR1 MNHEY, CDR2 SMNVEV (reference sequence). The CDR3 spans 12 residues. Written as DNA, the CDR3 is TGTGCCAGCAGGTCTAGGCGTCATGAGCAGTTCTTC. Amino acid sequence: CASRSRRHEQFF.

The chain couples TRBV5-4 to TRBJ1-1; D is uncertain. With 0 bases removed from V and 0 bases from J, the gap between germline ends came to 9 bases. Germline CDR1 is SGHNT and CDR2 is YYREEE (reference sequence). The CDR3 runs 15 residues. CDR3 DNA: TGTGCCAGCAGCTTGGCCGGCAGCTTGAACACTGAAGCTTTCTTT. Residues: CASSLAGSLNTEAFF.

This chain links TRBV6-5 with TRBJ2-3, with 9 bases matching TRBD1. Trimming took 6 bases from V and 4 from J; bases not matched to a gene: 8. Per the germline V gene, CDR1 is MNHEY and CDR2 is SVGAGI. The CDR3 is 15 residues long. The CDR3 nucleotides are TGTGCCAGCAGCCGGACAGGGGCTCTCGCAGATACGCAGTATTTT. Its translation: CASSRTGALADTQYF.

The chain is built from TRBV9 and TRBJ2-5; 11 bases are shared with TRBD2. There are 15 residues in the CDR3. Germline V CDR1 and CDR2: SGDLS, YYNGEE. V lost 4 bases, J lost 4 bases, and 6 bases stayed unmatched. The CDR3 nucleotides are TGTGCCAGCAGCTTGACTAGCGGGGAGGGAGAGACCCAGTACTTC. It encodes CASSLTSGEGETQYF.

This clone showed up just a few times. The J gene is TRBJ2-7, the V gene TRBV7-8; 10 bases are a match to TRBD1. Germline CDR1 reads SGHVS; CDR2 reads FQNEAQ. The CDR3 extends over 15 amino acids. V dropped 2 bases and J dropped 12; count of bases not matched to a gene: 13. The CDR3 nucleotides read TGTGCCAGCAGCTTATCGACAGGGGTAGGGGACAGGGGGTACTTC. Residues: CASSLSTGVGDRGYF.

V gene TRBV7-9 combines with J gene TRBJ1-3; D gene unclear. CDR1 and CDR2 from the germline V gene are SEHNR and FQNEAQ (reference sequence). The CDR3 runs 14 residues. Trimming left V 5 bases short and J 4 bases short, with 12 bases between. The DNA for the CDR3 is TGTGCCAGCAGCCCCAGGACCGTCGGAAACACCATATATTTT. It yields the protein CASSPRTVGNTIYF.

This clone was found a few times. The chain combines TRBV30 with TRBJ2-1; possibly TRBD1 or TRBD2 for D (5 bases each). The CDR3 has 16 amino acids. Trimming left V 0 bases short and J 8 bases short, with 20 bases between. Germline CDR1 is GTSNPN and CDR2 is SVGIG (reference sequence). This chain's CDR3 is CAWSVQRLQRGHEQFF. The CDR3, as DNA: TGTGCCTGGAGTGTACAAAGACTCCAGAGGGGTCATGAGCAGTTCTTC.

As DNA, the CDR3 is TGTGCCAGCACCCCCAGAGGGGGTGGCTACACCTTC. This gives the protein CASTPRGGGYTF. J is TRBJ1-2 and V is TRBV6-6, with D maybe TRBD1 (6 bases). Germline CDR1 and CDR2: MNHNY and SVGAGI (reference sequence). This CDR3 spans 12 amino acids. V dropped 7 bases and J dropped 7 bases, with 13 bases sitting between them.

The CDR3 loop reads CASSQVTGLGNTIYF. CDR3 sequence (DNA): TGCGCCAGCAGCCAAGTCACAGGGTTAGGAAACACCATATATTTT. The rearrangement links TRBV4-1 to TRBJ1-3; maybe TRBD1 (6 bases). Trimming pared 1 base from V and 4 bases from J, leaving 11 bases between. Germline CDR1 reads MGHRA; CDR2 reads YSYEKL. The CDR3 runs 15 residues.

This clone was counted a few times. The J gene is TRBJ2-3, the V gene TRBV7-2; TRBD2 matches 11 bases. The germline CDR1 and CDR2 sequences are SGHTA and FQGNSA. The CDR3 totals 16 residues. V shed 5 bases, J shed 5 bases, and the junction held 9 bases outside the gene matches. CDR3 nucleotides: TGTGCCAGCAGCCTCCTAGCGGGGGGAAATGGAGATACGCAGTATTTT. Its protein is CASSLLAGGNGDTQYF.

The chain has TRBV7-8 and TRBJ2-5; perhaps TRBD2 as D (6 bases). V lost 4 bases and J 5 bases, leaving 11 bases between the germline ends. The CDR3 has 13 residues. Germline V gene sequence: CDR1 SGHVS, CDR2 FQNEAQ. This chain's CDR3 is CASSWGLAETQYF. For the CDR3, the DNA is TGTGCCAGCAGCTGGGGACTTGCGGAGACCCAGTACTTC.